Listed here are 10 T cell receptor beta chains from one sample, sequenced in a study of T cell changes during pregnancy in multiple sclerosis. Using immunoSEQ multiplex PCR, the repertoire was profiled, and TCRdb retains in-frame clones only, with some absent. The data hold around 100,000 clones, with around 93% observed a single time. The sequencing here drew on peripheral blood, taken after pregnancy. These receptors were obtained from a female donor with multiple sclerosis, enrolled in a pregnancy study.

The CDR3 is CASSKVAANTGELFF. In nucleotides, the CDR3 is TGTGCCAGTAGTAAGGTTGCGGCGAACACCGGGGAGCTGTTTTTT. The chain uses TRBV19 and TRBJ2-2; D is unclear. Deletions cut 4 bases from V and 0 bases from J, with 9 bases between. This CDR3 comprises 15 residues. Germline values: CDR1 LNHDA, CDR2 SQIVND (reference sequence).

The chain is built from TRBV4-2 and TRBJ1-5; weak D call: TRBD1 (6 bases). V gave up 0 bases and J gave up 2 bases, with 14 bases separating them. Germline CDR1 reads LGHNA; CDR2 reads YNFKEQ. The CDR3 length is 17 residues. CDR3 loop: CASSQDPGRTGNQPQHF. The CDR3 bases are TGTGCCAGCAGCCAAGATCCGGGACGGACAGGCAATCAGCCCCAGCATTTT.

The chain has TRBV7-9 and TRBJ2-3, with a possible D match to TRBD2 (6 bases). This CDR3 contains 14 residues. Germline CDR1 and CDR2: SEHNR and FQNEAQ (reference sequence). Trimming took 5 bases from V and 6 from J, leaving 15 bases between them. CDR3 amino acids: CASSPRDSRDTQYF. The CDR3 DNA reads TGTGCCAGCAGCCCGCGGGACTCCCGGGATACGCAGTATTTT. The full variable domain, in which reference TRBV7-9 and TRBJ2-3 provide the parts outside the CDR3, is DTGVSQNPRHKITKRGQNVTFRCDPISEHNRLYWYRQTLGQGPEFLTYFQNEAQLEKSRLLSDRFSAERPKGSFSTLEIQRTEQGDSAMYLCASSPRDSRDTQYFGPGTRLTVL.

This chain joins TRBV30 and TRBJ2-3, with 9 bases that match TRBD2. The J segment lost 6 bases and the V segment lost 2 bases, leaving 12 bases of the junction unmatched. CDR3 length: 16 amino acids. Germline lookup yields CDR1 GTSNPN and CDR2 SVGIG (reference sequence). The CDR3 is CAWSTLASGTGDTQYF. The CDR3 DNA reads TGTGCCTGGAGTACCCTGGCTAGCGGGACGGGGGATACGCAGTATTTT. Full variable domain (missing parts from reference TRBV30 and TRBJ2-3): SQTIHQWPATLVQPVGSPLSLECTVEGTSNPNLYWYRQAAGRGLQLLFYSVGIGQISSEVPQNLSASRPQDRQFILSSKKLLLSDSGFYLCAWSTLASGTGDTQYFGPGTRLTVL.

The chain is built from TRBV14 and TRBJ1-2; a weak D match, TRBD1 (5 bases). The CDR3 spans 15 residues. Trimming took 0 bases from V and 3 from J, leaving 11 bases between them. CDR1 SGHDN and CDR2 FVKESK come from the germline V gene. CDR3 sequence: CASSQEWGSHYGYTF. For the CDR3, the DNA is TGTGCCAGCAGCCAAGAATGGGGCTCGCACTATGGCTACACCTTC.

CDR3 in amino acids: CAWSDGGGTDTQYF. DNA of the CDR3: TGTGCCTGGAGTGACGGCGGGGGCACAGATACGCAGTATTTT. The chain combines TRBV30 with TRBJ2-3, with D maybe TRBD2 (6 bases). This CDR3 spans 14 amino acids. Trimming left V 1 base short and J 1 base short, with 9 bases between. Germline CDR1 reads GTSNPN; CDR2 reads SVGIG (reference sequence).

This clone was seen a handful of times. The CDR3 sequence is CASKDSTYQPQHF. In nucleotides, the CDR3 is TGTGCCAGCAAGGACAGCACCTATCAGCCCCAGCATTTT. The rearrangement uses TRBV2 and TRBJ1-5, with D maybe TRBD1 (6 bases). Germline loops: CDR1 SNHLY, CDR2 FYNNEI. Trimming cost V 7 bases and J 5 bases, with 12 bases left between them. The length of the CDR3 is 13 residues. Looking up the rest from reference TRBV2 and TRBJ1-5 gives the full variable domain: EPEVTQTPSHQVTQMGQEVILRCVPISNHLYFYWYRQILGQKVEFLVSFYNNEISEKSEIFDDQFSVERPDGSNFTLKIRSTKLEDSAMYFCASKDSTYQPQHFGDGTRLSIL.

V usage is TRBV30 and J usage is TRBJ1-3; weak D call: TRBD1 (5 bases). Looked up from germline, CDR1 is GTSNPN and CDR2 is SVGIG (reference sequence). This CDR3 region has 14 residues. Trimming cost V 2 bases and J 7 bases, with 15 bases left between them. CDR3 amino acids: CAWSLPGLMNTIYF. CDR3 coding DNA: TGTGCCTGGAGTCTGCCGGGACTTATGAACACCATATATTTT.

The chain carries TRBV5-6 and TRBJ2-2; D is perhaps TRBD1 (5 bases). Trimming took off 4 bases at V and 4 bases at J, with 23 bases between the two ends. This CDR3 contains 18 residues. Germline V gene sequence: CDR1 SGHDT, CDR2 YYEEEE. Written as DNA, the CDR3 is TGTGCCAGCAGCACAAACATAAGGGGAATAAGGAGCACCGGGGAGCTGTTTTTT. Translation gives CASSTNIRGIRSTGELFF.

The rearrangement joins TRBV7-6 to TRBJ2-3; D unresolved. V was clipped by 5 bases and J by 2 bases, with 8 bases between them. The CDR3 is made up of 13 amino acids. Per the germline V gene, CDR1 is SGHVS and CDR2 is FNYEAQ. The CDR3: CASSPEDTDTQYF. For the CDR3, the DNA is TGTGCCAGCAGCCCAGAGGACACAGATACGCAGTATTTT. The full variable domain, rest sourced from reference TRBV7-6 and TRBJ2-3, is GAGVSQSPRYKVTKRGQDVALRCDPISGHVSLYWYRQALGQGPEFLTYFNYEAQQDKSGLPNDRFSAERPEGSISTLTIQRTEQRDSAMYRCASSPEDTDTQYFGPGTRLTVL.